This record looks at one TCR beta chain sequence and its context. This clone was detected only once. The clone's antigen remains unknown. Per-base qualities were not stored, and no clone one base away is much larger. The data belong to a study of T cells in localized non-small cell lung cancer (dated by TCRdb to 2018 to 2020). Looking at the study overall: T cell repertoires of fewer than 250 early-stage NSCLC patients were analyzed, with tumors being compared against uninvolved tumor-adjacent lungs. All 230 or so NSCLC patients in the cohort were treatment-naive and had localized lung tumors that were resected. Of the NSCLC patients, 129 were male and about a hundred were female, and the mean age was approximately 66 years. Overall study results and their limits: Because multi-region sequencing of the tumors was not done, intratumor heterogeneity could not be ruled out. A median of around 57 of the top 100 tumor clones were detected in paired uninvolved adjacent lung, and 28 of these tumor clones were also found among the top 100 clones of the paired uninvolved adjacent lung. Longer overall survival was associated with higher T cell density in blood, whereas shorter survival was associated with higher clonality in adjacent lung. Because of the exploratory design, TCR variables were selected using unadjusted p-values without false-discovery rate correction. The highest T cell clonality was observed in uninvolved tumor-adjacent lung, where clonality exceeded that of tumor, suggesting that antigenic responses were more focused in uninvolved tumor-adjacent lung.

At diagnosis, peripheral blood, uninvolved tumor-adjacent lung and tumor were collected and were preserved as a mix of fresh-frozen and FFPE material. For TCR repertoire profiling, blood samples were analyzed as peripheral blood mononuclear cells. TCR beta CDR3 regions were sequenced from DNA using the immunoSEQ Assay. The study's processing was this. T cell density was computed as TCR beta template counts normalized to usable DNA estimated by amplifying housekeeping genes. The preseqR package was used to estimate richness by extrapolating to 400,000 templates for PBMC samples and to 120,000 templates for tissue samples. Clonality was defined as one minus Pielou's evenness. To identify tissue-enriched TCRs, differential abundance testing was run on productive amino-acid clonotypes with a minimum total count of 5 and an alpha of 0.1. The Jaccard Index and the Morisita Overlap Index were used to quantify repertoire overlap between compartments. GLIPH clustered TCR beta CDR3s with public tetramer-defined viral CDR3s; viral motifs required at least three viral sequences plus V-gene enrichment. TCRdb provides this immuneACCESS table in a form limited to in-frame rearrangements. Some clones are lacking; in checked studies, under half of them reflect an unresolved V gene, and why the rest are absent is not known. D and trimming come from the DNA, and the V and J calls and clone size come from that table. A total of over 30,000 clones appear in this sample, around 82% of them only once. The top ten hold around a third of the sample.

From cysteine to phenylalanine, the CDR3 is 13 amino acids long. The read is trimmed to its CDR3 DNA, 39 bases read in frame from base 1. Per the germline V gene (reference sequence), MNHNY is the CDR1 and SVGAGI is the CDR2. V loses 8 bases of germline sequence and J loses 3 bases, and the interval between the two ends is 8 bases. The material sequenced was peripheral blood, taken before any cancer treatment. Recombination linked TRBV6-6 to TRBJ1-6; a weak D assignment points to TRBD1 (5 bases agree). This receptor was identified in a male donor aged 60 or older with stage II squamous cell lung carcinoma. The CDR3 sequence is CASGGDYNSPLHF. The DNA sequence is TGTGCCAGCGGAGGGGACTATAATTCACCCCTCCACTTT.